This TCR beta chain derives from a study of OX40 agonist ivuxolimab in advanced cancers. General study findings and limits: Within 6 weeks, CD4+ and CD8+ blood T cells expanded clonally at 0.1 to 3.0 mg/kg. Average numbers of expanded clones were greater in CD8+ T cells than in CD4+. Some nonresponders also had low normalized T-cell clonal expansion.

On this clone itself: Its antigen is unidentified.

The table came from immunoSEQ multiplex PCR; TCRdb's copy has only in-frame clones and leaves some out. Of tens of thousands of clones detected, roughly four fifths appear once; the ten largest clones hold around 7%. CDR1 PRHDT and CDR2 FYEKMQ come from the germline V gene (reference sequence). Trimming took 7 bases from V and 6 from J; bases not matched to a gene: 19. The CDR3 extends over 18 amino acids. The sequence was obtained from an adult with an advanced solid tumor such as melanoma, head and neck, liver or kidney cancer. Here the sequenced sample was CD4+ or CD8+ T cells sorted from blood, taken in a trial of the OX40 agonist ivuxolimab. V is TRBV13 and J is TRBJ2-3, with 10 bases fitting TRBD2. CDR3 region: CASTLIGQLAGNTDTQYF. The DNA for the CDR3 is TGTGCCAGCACCCTCATAGGTCAACTAGCGGGAAACACGGATACGCAGTATTTT.